Listed below are T cell receptor beta chains from one sample, sequenced in a study of cytomegalovirus exposure and HLA in healthy donors. Only in-frame clones appear in the TCRdb table, and some are missing; sequencing was by immunoSEQ multiplex PCR. The table shows 200,000 to 300,000 clones, with roughly four fifths occurring only once. Source material: PBMCs. Receptors were obtained from a woman aged 40 to 49 in good health and CMV-seropositive. Each CDR3 is given with its conserved first and last residue. A D gene is named only where the DNA matches it firmly. A clone size is listed for some rows: how often the clone was seen (once, few, many), or a class if it is expanded.

13	TRBD1	.	TRBV11-2	TRBJ1-1	CASILGTGGEAFF	TGTGCCAGCATCCTGGGGACAGGGGGCGAAGCTTTCTTT
15	.	.	TRBV7-2	TRBJ2-7	CASSFRDSNSYEQYF	TGTGCCAGCAGCTTCCGCGACAGCAACTCCTACGAGCAGTACTTC
12	TRBD1	.	TRBV6-5	TRBJ1-2	CAIQDRRYGYTF	TGTGCCATCCAGGACAGGCGCTATGGCTACACCTTC
12	.	.	TRBV30	TRBJ2-3	CAWSRGTDTQYF	TGTGCCTGGAGTCGAGGCACAGATACGCAGTATTTT
15	.	.	TRBV7-2	TRBJ2-7	CASRTSGQSSYEQYF	TGTGCCAGCAGGACAAGCGGTCAAAGCTCCTACGAGCAGTACTTC
15	.	.	TRBV25-1	TRBJ2-7	CASSGWVEGPYKQYF	TGTGCCAGCAGTGGGTGGGTAGAGGGCCCATACAAGCAGTACTTC
15	TRBD1	few	TRBV6-5	TRBJ2-7	CASSYSGQGGYEQYF	TGTGCCAGCAGTTACTCGGGACAGGGGGGCTACGAGCAGTACTTC
13	.	.	TRBV11-2	TRBJ1-3	CASSFGGTNTIYF	TGTGCCAGCAGCTTTGGCGGGACAAACACCATATATTTT
15	TRBD2	.	TRBV14	TRBJ2-1	CASQRTSGKLDEQFF	TGTGCCAGCCAAAGGACTAGCGGGAAATTGGATGAGCAGTTCTTC
14	.	.	TRBV5-5	TRBJ1-1	CASSLVPLGAEAFF	TGTGCCAGCAGCTTGGTCCCCTTAGGGGCTGAAGCTTTCTTT
11	.	.	TRBV30	TRBJ1-2	CAWSVHGGATF	TGTGCCTGGAGTGTACACGGAGGGGCCACCTTC
13	.	.	TRBV7-3	TRBJ1-5	CAIPRGFDQPQHF	TGTGCCATCCCACGGGGATTTGATCAGCCCCAGCATTTT
14	TRBD2	.	TRBV12-5	TRBJ2-3	CASGGLGGTDTQYF	TGTGCTAGTGGTGGACTAGGGGGCACAGATACGCAGTATTTT
17	TRBD1	.	TRBV5-1	TRBJ1-5	CASSLGPSGGGNQPQHF	TGCGCCAGCAGCTTGGGCCCCTCAGGGGGAGGCAATCAGCCCCAGCATTTT
16	.	.	TRBV6-5	TRBJ1-1	CASSYSRGVGGTEAFF	TGTGCCAGCAGTTACTCCCGAGGGGTCGGGGGGACTGAAGCTTTCTTT
13	TRBD1	.	TRBV28	TRBJ2-3	CASSPVDRGAQYF	TGTGCCAGCAGTCCCGTAGACAGGGGAGCGCAGTATTTT
15	.	once	TRBV5-6	TRBJ2-1	CASSLGERLYNEQFF	TGTGCCAGCAGCTTGGGGGAGCGACTTTACAATGAGCAGTTCTTC
16	.	.	TRBV5-1	TRBJ1-1	CASSWGNQGLDTEAFF	TGCGCCAGCAGCTGGGGAAACCAGGGGTTGGACACTGAAGCTTTCTTT
18	TRBD2	.	TRBV7-9	TRBJ2-1	CASSPTRGGGALQSEQFF	TGTGCCAGCAGCCCCACCCGGGGGGGAGGGGCCCTACAATCTGAGCAGTTCTTC
17	TRBD1	.	TRBV7-9	TRBJ2-3	CSSSIPPGQALTDTQYF	TGTTCCAGCAGCATTCCTCCGGGACAGGCTCTCACAGATACGCAGTATTTT
16	TRBD2	.	TRBV30	TRBJ2-3	CAWSVWGLADTDTQYF	TGTGCCTGGAGTGTATGGGGACTAGCGGACACAGATACGCAGTATTTT
16	TRBD2	.	TRBV4-3	TRBJ2-2	CASSQLAGVNTGELFF	TGCGCCAGCAGCCAACTAGCGGGAGTCAACACCGGGGAGCTGTTTTTT
17	.	.	TRBV5-6	TRBJ2-7	CASSLVRRAGASYEQYF	TGTGCCAGCAGCTTGGTCCGGCGTGCGGGGGCCTCCTACGAGCAGTACTTC
16	TRBD2	few	TRBV4-3	TRBJ2-1	CASSLGRSGRVNEQFF	TGCGCCAGCAGCCTTGGCCGGAGCGGGAGGGTTAATGAGCAGTTCTTC
14	.	.	TRBV7-6	TRBJ1-5	CASSLGGLNQPQHF	TGTGCCAGCAGCTTAGGAGGTCTCAATCAGCCCCAGCATTTT
14	TRBD1	.	TRBV6-5	TRBJ1-2	CASSDPGQPTGYTF	TGTGCCAGCAGTGACCCGGGACAGCCCACTGGCTACACCTTC
15	.	.	TRBV7-9	TRBJ1-4	CSSSFMEGSNEKLFF	TGTTCCAGCAGCTTCATGGAGGGATCGAATGAAAAACTGTTTTTT
13	TRBD2	.	TRBV7-8	TRBJ2-1	CASTGLADNEQFF	TGTGCCAGCACGGGACTAGCGGATAATGAGCAGTTCTTC
16	TRBD1	.	TRBV27	TRBJ1-3	CASSQTGLHRGNTIYF	TGTGCCAGCAGCCAGACAGGGCTACATCGGGGAAACACCATATATTTT
18	TRBD1	.	TRBV10-3	TRBJ1-6	CAISLTPGQGGYNSPLHF	TGTGCCATCAGCCTCACCCCGGGACAGGGGGGATATAATTCACCCCTCCACTTT
15	TRBD1	.	TRBV28	TRBJ1-2	CASSQSGTGNNGYTF	TGTGCCAGCAGTCAGAGCGGGACAGGGAATAATGGCTACACCTTC
17	TRBD2	.	TRBV7-9	TRBJ2-7	CASSLVLLAGTSYEQYF	TGTGCCAGCAGCTTAGTCTTACTAGCGGGGACCTCTTACGAGCAGTACTTC
14	.	.	TRBV7-2	TRBJ1-2	CASSPRGDRYGYTF	TGTGCCAGCAGCCCCCGCGGGGATCGGTATGGCTACACCTTC
16	TRBD2	once	TRBV27	TRBJ2-7	CASSLTLAGGPVEQYF	TGTGCCAGCAGTTTAACACTAGCGGGAGGGCCGGTTGAGCAGTACTTC
13	.	.	TRBV9	TRBJ2-5	CASSPYVQETQYF	TGTGCCAGCAGCCCGTATGTCCAAGAGACCCAGTACTTC
15	TRBD2	.	TRBV27	TRBJ2-7	CASSTPVAGSYEQYF	TGTGCCAGCAGTACTCCGGTAGCGGGGTCCTACGAGCAGTACTTC
20	.	.	TRBV4-1	TRBJ1-2	CASSQDRGQPPKKANYGYTF	TGCGCCAGCAGCCAAGACCGAGGACAGCCCCCCAAAAAGGCTAACTATGGCTACACCTTC
14	TRBD1	.	TRBV6-6	TRBJ1-1	CASKRQGLNTEAFF	TGTGCCAGCAAACGACAGGGACTGAACACTGAAGCTTTCTTT
12	.	once	TRBV10-3	TRBJ2-1	CAISESIREQFF	TGTGCCATCAGTGAGTCGATTCGGGAGCAGTTCTTC
13	TRBD2	.	TRBV19	TRBJ2-5	CASSGRAGETQYF	TGTGCCTCGAGCGGGAGGGCCGGTGAGACCCAGTACTTC
13	TRBD1	.	TRBV7-9	TRBJ1-2	CSSSQGTGDGYTF	TGTTCCAGCAGCCAAGGGACAGGGGACGGCTACACCTTC
18	.	.	TRBV29-1	TRBJ2-1	CSVERGGSGIREGGEQFF	TGCAGCGTTGAGAGGGGGGGTAGCGGTATCCGGGAAGGGGGTGAGCAGTTCTTC
13	.	.	TRBV25-1	TRBJ2-7	CASSGSGPYEQYF	TGTGCCAGCAGTGGTAGCGGCCCCTACGAGCAGTACTTC
13	.	.	TRBV7-9	TRBJ2-7	CASSPLFHYEQYF	TGTGCCAGCAGCCCACTCTTCCATTACGAGCAGTACTTC
15	TRBD2	.	TRBV6-5	TRBJ2-7	CASSFLAGGSDEQYF	TGTGCCAGCAGTTTCTTAGCGGGAGGGTCTGACGAGCAGTACTTC
16	TRBD2	few	TRBV27	TRBJ2-5	CASRFTSGGLQETQYF	TGTGCCAGCAGATTTACTAGCGGGGGACTACAAGAGACCCAGTACTTC
15	.	.	TRBV2	TRBJ2-5	CASSERGTNQETQYF	TGTGCCAGCAGTGAAAGGGGGACTAACCAAGAGACCCAGTACTTC
17	.	.	TRBV7-2	TRBJ2-7	CASSPNLRLLSSYEQYF	TGTGCCAGCAGCCCTAACCTGAGACTACTTAGCTCCTACGAGCAGTACTTC
15	.	.	TRBV12-5	TRBJ2-2	CASGFGQTNTGELFF	TGTGCTAGTGGTTTTGGACAGACGAACACCGGGGAGCTGTTTTTT
15	TRBD1	.	TRBV5-1	TRBJ2-7	CASSLLDRGQGEQYF	TGCGCCAGCAGCCTATTGGACAGGGGGCAGGGCGAGCAGTACTTC
16	.	.	TRBV10-2	TRBJ2-3	CASSEGGAHSTDTQYF	TGCGCCAGCAGTGAGGGAGGGGCCCATAGCACAGATACGCAGTATTTT
14	.	.	TRBV13	TRBJ1-3	CASSWGDSGNTIYF	TGTGCCAGCAGCTGGGGGGACTCTGGAAACACCATATATTTT
16	.	.	TRBV2	TRBJ2-3	CASSETSGGLTDTQYF	TGTGCCAGCAGTGAAACCTCAGGGGGGCTCACAGATACGCAGTATTTT
16	TRBD2	.	TRBV9	TRBJ2-1	CASSVEGGGNYNEQFF	TGTGCCAGCAGCGTAGAGGGCGGGGGGAACTACAATGAGCAGTTCTTC
17	.	.	TRBV5-1	TRBJ2-3	CASSLEAGARSTDTQYF	TGCGCCAGCAGCTTGGAGGCAGGGGCCCGAAGCACAGATACGCAGTATTTT
15	TRBD2	once	TRBV9	TRBJ2-2	CASSGRLAGTGELFF	TGTGCCAGCAGCGGACGACTAGCGGGCACCGGGGAGCTGTTTTTT
11	.	few	TRBV29-1	TRBJ1-1	CSVEPYTEAFF	TGCAGCGTTGAACCCTACACTGAAGCTTTCTTT
13	TRBD2	.	TRBV11-3	TRBJ2-7	CASALAESYEQYF	TGTGCCAGCGCGCTAGCGGAGTCCTACGAGCAGTACTTC
20	TRBD1	few	TRBV23-1	TRBJ1-4	CASSQKRDRGRGSANEKLFF	TGCGCCAGCAGTCAAAAGAGGGACAGGGGGCGCGGATCAGCTAATGAAAAACTGTTTTTT